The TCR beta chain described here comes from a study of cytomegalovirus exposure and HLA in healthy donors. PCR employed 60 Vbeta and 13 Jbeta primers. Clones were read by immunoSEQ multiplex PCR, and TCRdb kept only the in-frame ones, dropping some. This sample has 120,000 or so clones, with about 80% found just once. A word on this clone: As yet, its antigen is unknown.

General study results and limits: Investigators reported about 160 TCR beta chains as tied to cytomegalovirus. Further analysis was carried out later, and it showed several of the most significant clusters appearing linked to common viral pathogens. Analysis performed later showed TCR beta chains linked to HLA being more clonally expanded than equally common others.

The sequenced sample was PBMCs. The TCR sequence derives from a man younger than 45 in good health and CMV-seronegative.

The CDR3 loop is CASSPEGGFYEQYF. The CDR3 DNA reads as TGTGCCAGCAGCCCCGAGGGCGGATTCTACGAGCAGTACTTC. J is TRBJ2-5 and V is TRBV5-4; TRBD2 is a possible D gene (5 bases). The DNA end lines up better with TRBJ2-7; the J call may be wrong. Germline V lookup: CDR1 SGHNT, CDR2 YYREEE (reference sequence). The CDR3 is 14 amino acids.